The 32 T cell receptor beta chains listed next were all sequenced from one sample in a study of monozygotic twins with inflammatory bowel disease. TCRdb reworked the 5' RACE reads into one entry per CDR3 protein, no DNA. The listing records 40,000 to 45,000 distinct CDR3 sequences. The sequenced material came from blood. The receptor set was obtained from a human donor with ulcerative colitis or Crohn's disease, or a healthy co-twin of an affected twin (not recorded which).

The gene calls are TRBV12-3 or TRBV12-4 and TRBJ1-1; TCRdb picks TRBD1, but there is no DNA to check that call. The CDR3 is 12 residues long. CDR3 loop: CASRKGGTEAFF.

This chain connects TRBV15 to TRBJ2-5; checking the TCRdb D call of TRBD1 is not possible without DNA. CDR1 LNHNV and CDR2 YYDKDF come from the germline V gene (reference sequence). This CDR3 is 14 amino acids long. CDR3 protein: CATSRGADLETQYF. Using reference TRBV15 and TRBJ2-5 for the parts outside the CDR3, the full variable domain is DAMVIQNPRYQVTQFGKPVTLSCSQTLNHNVMYWYQQKSSQAPKLLFHYYDKDFNNEADTPDNFQSRRPNTSFCFLDIRSPGLGDTAMYLCATSRGADLETQYFGPGTRLLVL.

V usage is TRBV20-1 and J usage is TRBJ2-7; the TCRdb call, TRBD1, lacks DNA for checking. This CDR3 has 13 amino acids. From germline, CDR1 is DFQATT and CDR2 SNEGSKA (reference sequence). This chain's CDR3 is CSAPGPRIYEQYF.

The chain couples TRBV14 to TRBJ2-5. Germline-derived CDR1 and CDR2 are SGHDN and FVKESK. The CDR3 is made up of 17 amino acids. The CDR3 spells CASSHGERDGLQETQYF.

The chain is built from TRBV20-1 and TRBJ2-3; the TCRdb call, TRBD2, lacks DNA for checking. This CDR3 has 14 amino acids. Germline CDR1 reads DFQATT; CDR2 reads SNEGSKA (reference sequence). CDR3 protein: CSARGASGTDTQYF.

V and J are TRBV7-9 and TRBJ1-5; there is no DNA to check the TCRdb D call of TRBD1. Germline lookup yields CDR1 SEHNR and CDR2 FQNEAQ (reference sequence). CDR3 length: 16 amino acids. CDR3 sequence: CASSYYGKGVNQPQHF.

V and J are TRBV7-2 and TRBJ2-5; TCRdb's D call, TRBD1, is unchecked because there is no DNA. Per germline, CDR1 SGHTA and CDR2 FQGNSA. This CDR3 is 15 amino acids long. The CDR3 region is CASSLDGGGAETQYF.

The V and J genes are TRBV7-2 and TRBJ2-2. This CDR3 has 12 residues. Germline CDR1 reads SGHTA; CDR2 reads FQGNSA. The CDR3 region is CASSLFGGELFF.

J is TRBJ2-7 and V is TRBV7-2; TCRdb selects TRBD1, and the lack of DNA leaves this call unchecked. Germline V gene data show CDR1 as SGHTA and CDR2 as FQGNSA. The CDR3 spans 14 residues. CDR3 region: CASRQEQGAGEQYF.

The chain uses TRBV5-4 and TRBJ1-2. The CDR3 is 13 residues long. Germline assignment: CDR1 SGHNT and CDR2 YYREEE (reference sequence). CDR3 in amino acids: CASSLDSLYGYTF.

V is TRBV5-1 and J is TRBJ2-2. This CDR3 has 14 amino acids. CDR1 SGHRS and CDR2 YFSETQ come from the germline V gene. The CDR3 spells CATSPGANTGELFF. Full variable domain (missing parts from reference TRBV5-1 and TRBJ2-2): KAGVTQTPRYLIKTRGQQVTLSCSPISGHRSVSWYQQTPGQGLQFLFEYFSETQRNKGNFPGRFSGRQFSNSRSEMNVSTLELGDSALYLCATSPGANTGELFFGEGSRLTVL.

The chain recombines TRBV6-2 or TRBV6-3 with TRBJ2-4; the D gene TCRdb calls, TRBD1, cannot be checked with no DNA. CDR3 length equals 15 residues. The germline V gene encodes CDR1 MNHEY and CDR2 SVGEGT. The chain's CDR3 is CASSYVEGTANIQYF.

The chain is built from TRBV20-1 and TRBJ1-2; the TCRdb D gene call, TRBD1, has no DNA to confirm it. This CDR3 is built from 12 residues. CDR1 is DFQATT and CDR2 is SNEGSKA in the germline V gene (reference sequence). CDR3 residues: CSASGTDTWGTF.

V usage is TRBV6-1 and J usage is TRBJ2-1; TCRdb reports TRBD2, a call that lacks DNA to check it against. Germline lookup yields CDR1 MNHNS and CDR2 SASEGT. This CDR3 contains 15 residues. CDR3 loop: CASSPSGYVGNEQFF.

V is TRBV20-1 and J is TRBJ2-1; as DNA is missing, the TRBD2 call by TCRdb cannot be tested. Germline lookup yields CDR1 DFQATT and CDR2 SNEGSKA (reference sequence). The CDR3 has 14 residues. The CDR3 is CSAKTSGRWLEQFF.

The rearrangement joins TRBV7-3 to TRBJ1-5; TCRdb picks TRBD1, but there is no DNA to check that call. Germline V gene lookup returns CDR1 SGHTA and CDR2 FQGTGA. The CDR3 totals 17 residues. Here the CDR3 reads CASSLGVAFRSHQPQHF.

The gene calls are TRBV5-1 and TRBJ1-1; absent DNA, TCRdb's TRBD1 call cannot be checked. The germline gives CDR1 SGHRS, CDR2 YFSETQ. There are 14 residues in the CDR3. The CDR3 sequence is CASSGGQANTEAFF.

The J gene is TRBJ2-7, the V gene TRBV7-9; with no DNA, the TCRdb D assignment of TRBD2 cannot be verified. The CDR3 has 12 residues. Per the germline V gene, CDR1 is SEHNR and CDR2 is FQNEAQ (reference sequence). The CDR3: CASSRDFPEQYF.

The V and J genes are TRBV3-1 and TRBJ1-6. This CDR3 spans 16 amino acids. The V gene's germline CDR1 is LGHDT and CDR2 YNNKEL (reference sequence). CDR3 in amino acids: CASSQGGDTENSPLHF.

The V gene is TRBV25-1, the J gene TRBJ2-5; TCRdb selects TRBD1, and the lack of DNA leaves this call unchecked. Looked up from germline, CDR1 is MGHDK and CDR2 is SYGVNS. The length of the CDR3 is 16 residues. The CDR3 is CASSDPGQGAAETQYF.

The chain joins TRBV5-1 to TRBJ2-5; the D call from TCRdb, TRBD1, cannot be confirmed without DNA. Per the germline V gene, CDR1 is SGHRS and CDR2 is YFSETQ. The CDR3 totals 14 residues. CDR3 sequence reads: CASSFGGGKETQYF. Full variable domain (remainder filled in from reference TRBV5-1 and TRBJ2-5): KAGVTQTPRYLIKTRGQQVTLSCSPISGHRSVSWYQQTPGQGLQFLFEYFSETQRNKGNFPGRFSGRQFSNSRSEMNVSTLELGDSALYLCASSFGGGKETQYFGPGTRLLVL.

V usage is TRBV6-1 and J usage is TRBJ1-2; TCRdb returns TRBD1, unconfirmable since there is no DNA. CDR3 length: 17 residues. Germline V lookup: CDR1 MNHNS, CDR2 SASEGT. This CDR3 reads CASSRLPEPGQVDGYTF.

This sequence joins TRBV3-1 and TRBJ1-6. This CDR3 spans 15 amino acids. In germline, CDR1 is LGHDT, CDR2 YNNKEL (reference sequence). The CDR3 loop is CASRMQRGLNSPLHF.

The chain joins TRBV12-3 or TRBV12-4 to TRBJ1-5. This CDR3 spans 13 amino acids. CDR3 residues: CASNTDGHQPQHF.

The chain uses TRBV6-6 and TRBJ2-2; with no DNA, the TCRdb D assignment of TRBD1 cannot be verified. The CDR3 sequence is 14 residues long. The germline CDR1 and CDR2 sequences are MNHNY and SVGAGI (reference sequence). CDR3 sequence: CASRLWGAAGELFF.

CDR3 sequence reads: CASSAVQETQYF. The chain uses TRBV9 and TRBJ2-5. The CDR3 runs 12 residues. The germline V gene encodes CDR1 SGDLS and CDR2 YYNGEE.

The chain joins TRBV7-8 to TRBJ2-1; with no DNA, the TCRdb D assignment of TRBD2 cannot be verified. CDR1 and CDR2 from the germline V gene are SGHVS and FQNEAQ. The CDR3 totals 17 residues. CDR3 sequence: CASSSSGREGTYNEQFF.

This clonotype ranks as medium-sized in terms of frequency. The genes are TRBV28 and TRBJ1-5; TCRdb's D gene call, TRBD1, goes unchecked for lack of DNA. The CDR3 has 13 amino acids. The germline V gene has CDR1 MDHEN and CDR2 SYDVKM. The CDR3 reads CASRAPHSQPQHF.

The chain has TRBV3-1 and TRBJ1-2; with no DNA, the TCRdb D assignment of TRBD1 cannot be verified. Germline V lookup: CDR1 LGHDT, CDR2 YNNKEL (reference sequence). This CDR3 has 12 amino acids. The CDR3 reads CASSQEWSPYTF. The full variable domain, in which reference TRBV3-1 and TRBJ1-2 provide the parts outside the CDR3, is DTAVSQTPKYLVTQMGNDKSIKCEQNLGHDTMYWYKQDSKKFLKIMFSYNNKELIINETVPNRFSPKSPDKAHLNLHINSLELGDSAVYFCASSQEWSPYTFGSGTRLTVV.

The V call is TRBV20-1, the J call TRBJ2-3; lacking DNA, the TRBD2 call made by TCRdb goes unchecked. Germline CDR1 and CDR2: DFQATT and SNEGSKA (reference sequence). The CDR3 is 15 residues long. The CDR3 sequence: CSAPLALPTTDTQYF.

This sequence joins TRBV5-1 and TRBJ1-1; TCRdb's D call of TRBD1 is untestable without DNA. This CDR3 is built from 15 residues. CDR1 SGHRS and CDR2 YFSETQ come from the germline V gene. The CDR3 spells CASTYEGTANTEAFF.

The gene calls are TRBV28 and TRBJ2-7; there is no DNA to check the TCRdb D call of TRBD1. The CDR3 runs to 15 residues. Per the germline V gene, CDR1 is MDHEN and CDR2 is SYDVKM. Here the CDR3 reads CASRSQGAGSYEQYF.